The 5 T cell receptor beta chains reported below all come from one sample, sequenced in a study of identical twins. TCRdb redid the calling of the 5' RACE reads with MiXCR, one entry per CDR3 protein. The sample carries 400,000 to 550,000 distinct CDR3 sequences, approximately 24% recorded once. These records were also assigned to another study, of T cells expressing NK-cell markers.

Input material: CD4+ T cells sorted from blood. These receptor sequences come from a woman in her late teens or twenties in good health.

This clonotype was found a few times. This chain connects TRBV3-1 to TRBJ2-1; 9 nucleotides align to TRBD1. With V trimmed by 1 base and J by 12 bases, 4 bases remained unmatched. Germline V CDR1 and CDR2: LGHDT, YNNKEL (reference sequence). The CDR3 contains 13 residues. CDR3 nucleotides: TGTGCCAGCAGCCAAGGTACGGACAGGGGGCAGTTCTTC. It is translated as CASSQGTDRGQFF.

The chain is built from TRBV11-2 and TRBJ2-7; D may be TRBD2 (6 bases). The CDR3 contains 14 residues. Germline CDR1 and CDR2: SGHAT and FQNNGV. Between the trimmed V and J ends, which lost 5 bases and 9 bases, there was a span of 20 bases. CDR3: CASSPSSWGETQYF. As DNA, the CDR3 is TGTGCCAGCAGCCCCTCAAGTTGGGGGGAGACGCAGTACTTC. The whole variable domain, remainder taken from reference TRBV11-2 and TRBJ2-7, is EAGVAQSPRYKIIEKRQSVAFWCNPISGHATLYWYQQILGQGPKLLIQFQNNGVVDDSQLPKDRFSAERLKGVDSTLKIQPAKLEDSAVYLCASSPSSWGETQYFGPGTRLTVT.

The gene calls are TRBV29-1 and TRBJ2-1; a weak D match, TRBD1 (6 bases). V lost 3 bases, J lost 8 bases, and 14 bases lay in between. The length of the CDR3 is 13 residues. Germline loops: CDR1 SQVTM, CDR2 ANQGSEA. CDR3 DNA sequence: TGCAGCGTTGATAACAGGGTCGGGCATGAGCAGTTCTTC. It specifies CSVDNRVGHEQFF.

There are a few counts of this clonotype. V gene TRBV5-1 combines with J gene TRBJ2-1, with TRBD2 matching 15 bases. The CDR3 length is 16 residues. V was clipped by 4 bases and J by 7 bases; unmatched bases: 6. From germline, CDR1 is SGHRS and CDR2 YFSETQ. CDR3 in amino acids: CASSAGLAGGRNEQFF. The CDR3 nucleotides read TGCGCCAGCAGCGCGGGACTAGCGGGAGGTCGGAATGAGCAGTTCTTC.

This clonotype was detected only a few times. The chain couples TRBV5-1 to TRBJ1-6, with a possible D match to TRBD1 (6 bases). This CDR3 comprises 16 residues. Trimming shortened V by 4 bases and J by 7 bases, and 18 bases separated the two germline ends. Germline CDR1 and CDR2: SGHRS and YFSETQ. DNA for the CDR3: TGCGCCAGCAGCGCCAGGGGTGGGTCCACAAATTCACCCCTCCACTTT. Its translation: CASSARGGSTNSPLHF.